This record concerns one TCR beta chain sequence. Its matching antigen is unknown. The entry originates in a study of siplizumab effects on memory and regulatory T cells. Broader study findings: The naive T cell population seemed more diverse than memory cells and seemed a major contributor to the alloresponse. Proliferating Tregs in siplizumab cultures were never verified as suppressive.

TCR templates numbering approximately 94,000 were assayed per sample. TCRdb keeps only in-frame clones here, not all; method: immunoSEQ multiplex PCR. The repertoire includes 90,000 to 140,000 clones, about 92% of them detected once, and around 0.29% sits in the top ten. CDR3 length: 12 residues. Germline V gene lookup returns CDR1 SGHRS and CDR2 YFSETQ. V was pared by 4 bases and J by 2 bases, with 5 bases between. Specimen: CD4+ T cells sorted from blood. This sequence was found in a human donor in good health. The V gene is TRBV5-1, the J gene TRBJ2-3; no reliable D call. CDR3 amino acids: CASSPYTDTQYF. The DNA for the CDR3 is TGCGCCAGCAGCCCATACACAGATACGCAGTATTTT.